This T cell receptor (beta chain) was observed in a study of T cells in Graves' hyperthyroidism and ophthalmopathy. This clonotype was detected ten times or more. TCR beta CDR3 sequences were amplified from RNA transcripts. Carried out on the TCR CDR3, a first-round RT-PCR used the HTBI primer set. One entry per CDR3 protein, called by TCRdb with MiXCR from the multiplex PCR reads. The sample records some 350,000 distinct CDR3 sequences, roughly 15% being singletons. J was trimmed by 5 bases and V by 4 bases; bases with no gene match: 11. The CDR3 is 16 residues long. The germline CDR1 and CDR2 sequences are MNHEY and SMNVEV (reference sequence).

The TCR comes from a woman aged 55-75 years with Graves' ophthalmopathy. V is TRBV27 and J is TRBJ2-7; the match to TRBD2 covers 10 bases. The sequencing sample was made of blood. The CDR3 nucleotides are TGTGCCAGCAGTTCGCGACTAGCGGGCCCGGCCAACGAGCAGTACTTC. Its translation is CASSSRLAGPANEQYF.